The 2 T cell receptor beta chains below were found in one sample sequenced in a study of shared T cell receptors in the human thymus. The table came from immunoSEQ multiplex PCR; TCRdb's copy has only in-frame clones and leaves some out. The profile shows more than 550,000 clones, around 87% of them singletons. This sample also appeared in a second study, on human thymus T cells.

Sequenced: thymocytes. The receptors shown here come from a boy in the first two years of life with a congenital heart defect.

The CDR3 loop is CASSPSGGRAGELFF. CDR3 coding DNA: TGTGCCAGCAGCCCTAGCGGGGGGAGAGCCGGGGAGCTGTTTTTT. The gene calls are TRBV5-5 and TRBJ2-2; 11 positions agree with TRBD2. The V and J ends lost 4 bases and 6 bases, in that order; junction bases with no gene match: 5. The CDR3 has 15 amino acids. Germline assignment: CDR1 SGHKS and CDR2 YYEKEE (reference sequence).

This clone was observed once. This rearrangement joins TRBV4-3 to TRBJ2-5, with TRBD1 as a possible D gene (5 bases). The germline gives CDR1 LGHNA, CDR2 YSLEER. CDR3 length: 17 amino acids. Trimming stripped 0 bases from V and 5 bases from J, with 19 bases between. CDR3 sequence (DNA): TGCGCCAGCAGCCAAGAATTCTGGTTTAAGGGGTCGGAGACCCAGTACTTC. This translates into CASSQEFWFKGSETQYF.